This TCR beta chain was documented in a study of spatial heterogeneity in lung cancer. Overall study: Detected sequences consistently included more beta-chain ones than alpha-chain ones. Combinations of a unique TCR and a UMI were tallied in raw reads, and on average each appeared more than ten times.

TCRdb used MiXCR to reprocess the 5' RACE reads, holding one entry per CDR3 protein. In the table there are some 40,000 distinct CDR3 sequences, 3% to 3.5% of which are singletons. Many counts were recorded for this clonotype. The CDR3 has 15 amino acids. The V segment lost 4 bases and the J segment 4 bases; nucleotides outside the gene matches: 6. CDR1 is LGHDT, CDR2 YNNKEL, per germline (reference sequence). Sample time point: sample taken at primary tumor resection. Donation came from some 73 patients with untreated early-stage non-small cell lung cancer. Tumor, nontumor lung or frozen PBMC supplied whole RNA, sequenced without sorting.

The chain employs TRBV3-1 and TRBJ2-3, with 9 bases aligning to TRBD1. The sequencing here drew on normal lung tissue next to the tumor, taken at surgery. The origin of this receptor is a male donor with early-stage non-small cell lung cancer. The CDR3 coding sequence is TGTGCCAGCAGCCCCCCTACAGGGGGCGCAGATACGCAGTATTTT. This gives the protein CASSPPTGGADTQYF.